This T cell receptor beta chain was found in a study of blood T cell repertoires in COVID-19. Study summary: The samples span acute and convalescent COVID-19 from the United States, Italy and Spain.

The data were produced by immunoSEQ multiplex PCR, yet TCRdb's version contains in-frame clones alone and is incomplete. The repertoire holds over 200,000 clones, roughly 84% seen once, with about 2% in the top ten. Trimming took off 0 bases at V and 8 bases at J, with 19 bases between the two ends. CDR3 length equals 15 residues. Germline V gene lookup returns CDR1 SQVTM and CDR2 ANQGSEA. The origin of this receptor is a man aged 40-49 years with active or convalescent COVID-19. The sample taken for sequencing was peripheral blood. The chain recombines TRBV29-1 with TRBJ1-2, with D maybe TRBD1 (5 bases). CDR3 in amino acids: CSVEDKLFLRGGYTF. For the CDR3, the DNA is TGCAGCGTTGAAGATAAACTCTTCCTTAGGGGAGGCTACACCTTC.